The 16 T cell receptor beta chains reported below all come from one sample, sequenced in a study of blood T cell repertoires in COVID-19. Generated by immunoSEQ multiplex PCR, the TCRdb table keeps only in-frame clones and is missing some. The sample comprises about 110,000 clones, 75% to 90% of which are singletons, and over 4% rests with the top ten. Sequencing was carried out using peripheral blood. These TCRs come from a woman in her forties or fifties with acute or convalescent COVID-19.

Written as DNA, the CDR3 is TGTGCCAGCAGCTTAGTTGGAGGAGCAGGGAGGGGAGAGACCCAGTACTTC. Encoded protein: CASSLVGGAGRGETQYF. The chain employs TRBV7-9 and TRBJ2-5; TRBD2 agrees at 7 bases. CDR3 size: 17 residues. V dropped 1 base and J dropped 4; count of bases not matched to a gene: 12. CDR1 is SEHNR and CDR2 is FQNEAQ in the germline V gene (reference sequence).

For the CDR3, the DNA is TGTGCCAGCAGCATTTCGACAGGACGAGAGACCCAGTACTTC. Protein sequence: CASSISTGRETQYF. The genes are TRBV7-9 and TRBJ2-5; TRBD1 might be the D (6 bases). The germline gives CDR1 SEHNR, CDR2 FQNEAQ (reference sequence). CDR3 length: 14 residues. V gave up 5 bases and J gave up 4 bases, with 14 bases separating them. The whole variable domain, filled in from reference TRBV7-9 and TRBJ2-5, reads DTGVSQNPRHKITKRGQNVTFRCDPISEHNRLYWYRQTLGQGPEFLTYFQNEAQLEKSRLLSDRFSAERPKGSFSTLEIQRTEQGDSAMYLCASSISTGRETQYFGPGTRLLVL.

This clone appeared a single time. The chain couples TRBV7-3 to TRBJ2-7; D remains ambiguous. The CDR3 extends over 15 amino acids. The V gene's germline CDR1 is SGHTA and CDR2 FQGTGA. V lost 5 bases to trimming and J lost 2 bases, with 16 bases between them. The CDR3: CASSPPVPLPYEQYF. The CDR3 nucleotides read TGTGCCAGCAGCCCTCCAGTTCCCCTGCCCTACGAGCAGTACTTC.

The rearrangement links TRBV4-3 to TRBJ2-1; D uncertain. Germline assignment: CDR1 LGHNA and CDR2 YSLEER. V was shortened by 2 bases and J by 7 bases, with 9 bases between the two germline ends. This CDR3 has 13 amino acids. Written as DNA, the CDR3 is TGCGCCAGCAGCCAACGCAGTCGAAATGAGCAGTTCTTC. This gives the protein CASSQRSRNEQFF.

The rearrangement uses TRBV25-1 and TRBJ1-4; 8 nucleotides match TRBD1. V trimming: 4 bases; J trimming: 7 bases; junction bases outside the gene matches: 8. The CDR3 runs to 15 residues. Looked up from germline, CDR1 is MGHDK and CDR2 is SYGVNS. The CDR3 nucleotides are TGTGCCAGCAGTGTACCAGGGGGCTACGGTGAAAAACTGTTTTTT. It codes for CASSVPGGYGEKLFF.

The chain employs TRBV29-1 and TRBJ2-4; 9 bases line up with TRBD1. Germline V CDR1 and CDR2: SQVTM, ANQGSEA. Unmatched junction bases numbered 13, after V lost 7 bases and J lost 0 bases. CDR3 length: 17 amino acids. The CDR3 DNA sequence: TGCAGCGAGTACAGGGGGCGAAGCGGTTTAGCCAAAAACATTCAGTACTTC. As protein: CSEYRGRSGLAKNIQYF.

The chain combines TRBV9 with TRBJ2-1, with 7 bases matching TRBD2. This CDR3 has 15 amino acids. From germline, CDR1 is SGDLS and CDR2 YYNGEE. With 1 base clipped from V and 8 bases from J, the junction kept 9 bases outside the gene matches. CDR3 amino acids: CASSVSSGVSDEQFF. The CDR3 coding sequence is TGTGCCAGCAGCGTATCGAGCGGGGTATCGGATGAGCAGTTCTTC.

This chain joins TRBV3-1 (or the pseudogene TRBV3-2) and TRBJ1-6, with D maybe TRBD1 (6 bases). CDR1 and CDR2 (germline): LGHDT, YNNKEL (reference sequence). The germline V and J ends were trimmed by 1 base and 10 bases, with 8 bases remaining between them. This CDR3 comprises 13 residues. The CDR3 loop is CASSQGGGSPLHF. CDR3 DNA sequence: TGTGCCAGCAGCCAAGGGGGGGGCTCACCCCTCCACTTT.

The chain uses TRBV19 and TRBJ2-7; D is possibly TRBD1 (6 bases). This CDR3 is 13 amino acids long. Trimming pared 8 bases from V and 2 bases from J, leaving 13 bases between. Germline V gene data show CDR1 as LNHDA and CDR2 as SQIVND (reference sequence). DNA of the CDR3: TGTGCCAGTTCGGACAGTGAAGCCTACGAGCAGTACTTC. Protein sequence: CASSDSEAYEQYF.

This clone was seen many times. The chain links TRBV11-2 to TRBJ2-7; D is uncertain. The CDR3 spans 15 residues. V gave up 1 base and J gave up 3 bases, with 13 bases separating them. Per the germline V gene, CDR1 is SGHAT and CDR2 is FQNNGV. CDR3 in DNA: TGTGCCAGCAGCTTAGCGAGCAGGTCTGGCTACGAGCAGTACTTC. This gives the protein CASSLASRSGYEQYF.

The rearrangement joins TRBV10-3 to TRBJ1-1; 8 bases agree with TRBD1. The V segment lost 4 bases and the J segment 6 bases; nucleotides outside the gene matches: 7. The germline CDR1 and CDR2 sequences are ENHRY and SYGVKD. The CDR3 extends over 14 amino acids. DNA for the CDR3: TGTGCCATCAGTGGGGACAGGTCAAGGTCTGAAGCTTTCTTT. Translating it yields CAISGDRSRSEAFF.

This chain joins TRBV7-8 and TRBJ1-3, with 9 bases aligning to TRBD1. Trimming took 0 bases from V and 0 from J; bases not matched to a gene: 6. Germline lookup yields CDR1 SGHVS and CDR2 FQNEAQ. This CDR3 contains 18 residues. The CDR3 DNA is TGTGCCAGCAGCTTAGCGGGGACAGGGATATTCTCTGGAAACACCATATATTTT. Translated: CASSLAGTGIFSGNTIYF.

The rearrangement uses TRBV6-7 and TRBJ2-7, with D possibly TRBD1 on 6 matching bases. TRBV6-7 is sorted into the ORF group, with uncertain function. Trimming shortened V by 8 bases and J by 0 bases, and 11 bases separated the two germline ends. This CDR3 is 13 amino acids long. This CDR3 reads CASHRESSYEQYF. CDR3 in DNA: TGTGCCAGCCACAGGGAAAGCTCCTACGAGCAGTACTTC.

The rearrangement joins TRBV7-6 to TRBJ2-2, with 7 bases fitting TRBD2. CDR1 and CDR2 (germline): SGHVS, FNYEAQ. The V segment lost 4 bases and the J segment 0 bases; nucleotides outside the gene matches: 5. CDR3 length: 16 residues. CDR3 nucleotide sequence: TGTGCCAGCAGCTCATCTGGGGGGGCGAACACCGGGGAGCTGTTTTTT. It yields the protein CASSSSGGANTGELFF.

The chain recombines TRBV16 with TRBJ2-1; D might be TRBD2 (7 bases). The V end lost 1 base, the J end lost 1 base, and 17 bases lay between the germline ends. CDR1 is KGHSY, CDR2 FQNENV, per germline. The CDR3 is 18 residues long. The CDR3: CASSQWGGSVRSYNEQFF. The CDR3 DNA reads TGTGCCAGCAGCCAATGGGGGGGCTCCGTTAGGTCCTACAATGAGCAGTTCTTC.

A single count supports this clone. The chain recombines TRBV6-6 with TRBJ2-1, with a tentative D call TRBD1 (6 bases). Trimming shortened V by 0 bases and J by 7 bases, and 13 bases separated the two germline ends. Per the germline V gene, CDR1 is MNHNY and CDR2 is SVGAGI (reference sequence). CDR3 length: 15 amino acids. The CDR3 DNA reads TGTGCCAGCAGTTACTCCCTTGAGGGGGTGAATGAGCAGTTCTTC. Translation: CASSYSLEGVNEQFF.